This T cell receptor (beta chain) was obtained from a study of blood T cells in healthy people across ages. On the study more broadly: Capture via template switching afforded approximately one barcoded beta molecule per two T cells.

J was trimmed by 6 bases and V by 2 bases; bases with no gene match: 9. Germline CDR1 reads DFQATT; CDR2 reads SNEGSKA (reference sequence). This CDR3 region has 14 residues. Using a J-beta primer mix together with a sample-barcoded 5' primer, a second PCR was run for roughly 6 to 12 cycles. A single record per CDR3 protein comes from TCRdb applying MiXCR to the 5' RACE reads. This table holds around 2 million distinct CDR3 sequences, approximately 39% found once. The chain carries TRBV20-1 and TRBJ1-1; 7 bases agree with TRBD1. This TCR derives from a human donor in good health. The sequenced sample was blood. For the CDR3, the DNA is TGCAGTGCTAGAAAGGGGGCGCAGGTCCCTGAAGCTTTCTTT. It specifies CSARKGAQVPEAFF.